Listed below are T cell receptor beta chains from one sample, sequenced in a study of regulatory T cells in long-lasting Graves disease. TCRdb itself ran the multiplex PCR reads through MiXCR, one entry per CDR3 protein. This table has 540,000 or so distinct CDR3 sequences, roughly 14% appearing once. These same records also appear under a second study, on T cells in Graves' hyperthyroidism and ophthalmopathy.

The material was peripheral blood mononuclear cells (PBMCs), obtained at new diagnosis, from a patient treated with antithyroid drugs. These receptors were collected from a young man with Graves disease. The CDR3 runs from the conserved cysteine through the conserved F or W. The D gene is left open where the match is weak. Clone size is stated in some rows and not others, as once, few, many or a class when expanded.

j_gene: TRBJ2-7; abundance: many; d_gene: TRBD2; v_gene: TRBV2; CDR3aa: CASSGLAGVEQYF; CDR3nt: TGTGCCAGCAGTGGGCTAGCGGGAGTCGAGCAGTACTTC
j_gene: TRBJ2-3; abundance: many; d_gene: .; v_gene: TRBV5-1; CDR3aa: CASSLGLVTDTQYF; CDR3nt: TGTGCCAGCAGCCTAGGGCTCGTCACAGATACGCAGTATTTT
j_gene: TRBJ2-7; abundance: .; d_gene: .; v_gene: TRBV18; CDR3aa: CASSPPVGGQYF; CDR3nt: TGTGCCAGCTCACCCCCCGTGGGGGGGCAGTACTTC
j_gene: TRBJ2-7; abundance: many; d_gene: .; v_gene: TRBV3-1; CDR3aa: CASSQGSAGEQYF; CDR3nt: TGTGCCAGCAGCCAGGGCAGCGCGGGGGAGCAGTACTTC
j_gene: TRBJ1-3; abundance: .; d_gene: .; v_gene: TRBV12-3/TRBV12-4; CDR3aa: CASSGPGGPPPLNTIYF; CDR3nt: TGTGCCAGCAGTGGGCCTGGCGGGCCACCGCCGCTAAACACCATATATTTT
j_gene: TRBJ2-1; abundance: few; d_gene: .; v_gene: TRBV5-1; CDR3aa: CASSQTTRREGASYNEQFF; CDR3nt: TGCGCCAGCAGCCAGACCACCCGCAGGGAGGGGGCCTCCTACAATGAGCAGTTCTTC
j_gene: TRBJ2-5; abundance: many; d_gene: .; v_gene: TRBV12-3/TRBV12-4; CDR3aa: CASTRLGEETQYF; CDR3nt: TGTGCCAGCACCCGTTTAGGGGAGGAGACCCAGTACTTC
j_gene: TRBJ2-3; abundance: few; d_gene: .; v_gene: TRBV6-1; CDR3aa: CASSDTGADTQYF; CDR3nt: TGTGCCAGCAGTGACACGGGGGCAGATACGCAGTATTTT
j_gene: TRBJ2-7; abundance: few; d_gene: .; v_gene: TRBV19; CDR3aa: CASRLTGSSYEQYF; CDR3nt: TGTGCCAGTAGGCTGACAGGCAGCTCCTACGAGCAGTACTTC
j_gene: TRBJ2-7; abundance: .; d_gene: TRBD1; v_gene: TRBV29-1; CDR3aa: CSARQGGTYEQYF; CDR3nt: TGCAGCGCCCGACAGGGGGGAACTTACGAGCAGTACTTC
j_gene: TRBJ2-7; abundance: few; d_gene: .; v_gene: TRBV13; CDR3aa: CASSLGPDYSYEQYF; CDR3nt: TGTGCCAGCAGCTTAGGCCCCGACTACTCCTACGAGCAGTACTTC
j_gene: TRBJ2-7; abundance: many; d_gene: TRBD1; v_gene: TRBV7-2; CDR3aa: CASSSPPDRWHYEQYF; CDR3nt: TGTGCCAGCAGCTCGCCCCCGGACAGGTGGCACTACGAGCAGTACTTC
j_gene: TRBJ2-4; abundance: many; d_gene: TRBD1; v_gene: TRBV6-1; CDR3aa: CASNQPGQPLAKNIQYF; CDR3nt: TGTGCCAGCAACCAGCCGGGACAGCCGTTAGCCAAAAACATTCAGTACTTC
j_gene: TRBJ2-3; abundance: .; d_gene: .; v_gene: TRBV12-3/TRBV12-4; CDR3aa: CASRSTAGTQYF; CDR3nt: TGTGCCAGCAGGTCCACCGCCGGTACGCAGTATTTT
j_gene: TRBJ2-1; abundance: many; d_gene: TRBD2; v_gene: TRBV28; CDR3aa: CASSGLAGLQDEQFF; CDR3nt: TGTGCCAGCAGCGGACTAGCGGGGCTTCAGGATGAGCAGTTCTTC
j_gene: TRBJ2-3; abundance: many; d_gene: .; v_gene: TRBV6-1; CDR3aa: CASSEGTDTQYF; CDR3nt: TGTGCCAGCAGTGAGGGCACAGATACGCAGTATTTT
j_gene: TRBJ2-3; abundance: many; d_gene: TRBD2; v_gene: TRBV28; CDR3aa: CASSPTSGNSPDTQYF; CDR3nt: TGTGCCAGCAGTCCCACTAGCGGGAATAGTCCAGATACGCAGTATTTT
j_gene: TRBJ2-7; abundance: .; d_gene: .; v_gene: TRBV7-9; CDR3aa: CASSPANYEQYF; CDR3nt: TGTGCCAGCAGCCCAGCAAACTACGAGCAGTACTTC
j_gene: TRBJ1-6; abundance: .; d_gene: .; v_gene: TRBV6-1; CDR3aa: CASSAGTASESPLHF; CDR3nt: TGTGCCAGCAGCGCCGGGACCGCCTCCGAATCACCCCTCCACTTT
j_gene: TRBJ1-2; abundance: .; d_gene: .; v_gene: TRBV19; CDR3aa: CASSPGRGLNYGYTF; CDR3nt: TGTGCCAGTAGTCCCGGCCGGGGACTAAACTATGGCTACACCTTC
j_gene: TRBJ1-4; abundance: .; d_gene: TRBD1; v_gene: TRBV29-1; CDR3aa: CSVGPDRGLGTNEKLFF; CDR3nt: TGCAGCGTTGGGCCCGACAGGGGCCTCGGCACTAATGAAAAACTGTTTTTT
j_gene: TRBJ1-1; abundance: .; d_gene: .; v_gene: TRBV11-1; CDR3aa: CASSLARTEAFF; CDR3nt: TGTGCCAGCAGCTTAGCACGGACTGAAGCTTTCTTT
j_gene: TRBJ1-4; abundance: many; d_gene: .; v_gene: TRBV5-1; CDR3aa: CASSSENLSNEKLFF; CDR3nt: TGCGCCAGCAGCTCGGAGAATTTATCGAATGAAAAACTGTTTTTT
j_gene: TRBJ2-5; abundance: many; d_gene: .; v_gene: TRBV19; CDR3aa: CASSPGGGAETQYF; CDR3nt: TGTGCCAGTAGTCCTGGGGGGGGCGCGGAGACCCAGTACTTC
j_gene: TRBJ2-6; abundance: many; d_gene: .; v_gene: TRBV2; CDR3aa: CASKGLAQKLTF; CDR3nt: TGTGCCAGCAAAGGCCTCGCCCAGAAACTGACTTTC
j_gene: TRBJ2-3; abundance: many; d_gene: TRBD2; v_gene: TRBV15; CDR3aa: CATSSGPGLEDTQYF; CDR3nt: TGTGCCACCAGCAGCGGACCGGGACTAGAAGATACGCAGTATTTT
j_gene: TRBJ1-1; abundance: .; d_gene: TRBD1; v_gene: TRBV5-1; CDR3aa: CASNQQGVNTEAFF; CDR3nt: TGCGCCAGCAACCAACAGGGGGTGAACACTGAAGCTTTCTTT
j_gene: TRBJ2-7; abundance: few; d_gene: .; v_gene: TRBV18; CDR3aa: CASSPGIGGRSYEQYF; CDR3nt: TGTGCCAGCTCACCGGGGATTGGGGGACGATCCTACGAGCAGTACTTC
j_gene: TRBJ1-1; abundance: few; d_gene: .; v_gene: TRBV7-9; CDR3aa: CASSLYPEAFF; CDR3nt: TGTGCCAGCAGCTTGTACCCTGAAGCTTTCTTT
j_gene: TRBJ1-2; abundance: .; d_gene: TRBD1; v_gene: TRBV12-5; CDR3aa: CASGFTGVLANYGYTF; CDR3nt: TGTGCTAGTGGTTTTACAGGGGTTTTAGCTAACTATGGCTACACCTTC
j_gene: TRBJ2-3; abundance: many; d_gene: .; v_gene: TRBV13; CDR3aa: CASSPQVGTDTQYF; CDR3nt: TGTGCCAGCAGCCCCCAGGTTGGGACAGATACGCAGTATTTT
j_gene: TRBJ2-1; abundance: many; d_gene: .; v_gene: TRBV2; CDR3aa: CASEGTYNEQFF; CDR3nt: TGTGCCAGCGAGGGAACCTACAATGAGCAGTTCTTC
j_gene: TRBJ1-1; abundance: few; d_gene: .; v_gene: TRBV20-1; CDR3aa: CSAWGAQGRTEAFF; CDR3nt: TGCAGTGCTTGGGGGGCACAGGGCCGGACTGAAGCTTTCTTT
j_gene: TRBJ2-7; abundance: .; d_gene: TRBD2; v_gene: TRBV6-9; CDR3aa: CASSSTSGVTYEQYF; CDR3nt: TGTGCCAGCAGTTCGACTAGCGGGGTCACCTACGAGCAGTACTTC
j_gene: TRBJ2-1; abundance: .; d_gene: .; v_gene: TRBV25-1; CDR3aa: CATWRQTTYNEQFF; CDR3nt: TGTGCCACCTGGAGACAGACTACCTACAATGAGCAGTTCTTC
j_gene: TRBJ1-2; abundance: .; d_gene: TRBD1; v_gene: TRBV5-1; CDR3aa: CASSLETGEYGYTF; CDR3nt: TGCGCCAGCAGCTTGGAAACAGGGGAGTATGGCTACACCTTC
j_gene: TRBJ1-1; abundance: .; d_gene: .; v_gene: TRBV11-2; CDR3aa: CASSLDARHRSTEAFF; CDR3nt: TGTGCCAGCAGCTTAGATGCAAGGCACCGGAGCACTGAAGCTTTCTTT
j_gene: TRBJ2-7; abundance: many; d_gene: .; v_gene: TRBV28; CDR3aa: CASSLRWEADYEQYF; CDR3nt: TGTGCCAGCAGTTTAAGGTGGGAGGCGGACTACGAGCAGTACTTC
j_gene: TRBJ1-5; abundance: many; d_gene: TRBD1; v_gene: TRBV5-1; CDR3aa: CASSLGTGGSNQPQHF; CDR3nt: TGCGCCAGCAGCTTGGGGACAGGGGGCTCCAATCAGCCCCAGCATTTT
j_gene: TRBJ1-2; abundance: .; d_gene: TRBD1; v_gene: TRBV4-2; CDR3aa: CASSPTGGLDGYTF; CDR3nt: TGTGCCAGCAGCCCGACAGGGGGCTTGGATGGCTACACCTTC
j_gene: TRBJ2-2; abundance: many; d_gene: .; v_gene: TRBV5-6; CDR3aa: CASSFRPGELFF; CDR3nt: TGTGCCAGCAGCTTTCGGCCCGGGGAGCTGTTTTTT
j_gene: TRBJ1-5; abundance: .; d_gene: TRBD1; v_gene: TRBV30; CDR3aa: CAWRGGTGSHQPQHF; CDR3nt: TGTGCCTGGAGAGGCGGGACAGGTTCTCATCAGCCCCAGCATTTT
j_gene: TRBJ1-1; abundance: many; d_gene: TRBD1; v_gene: TRBV6-1; CDR3aa: CASSQQGANTEAFF; CDR3nt: TGTGCCAGCAGTCAACAGGGGGCGAACACTGAAGCTTTCTTT
j_gene: TRBJ2-7; abundance: once; d_gene: .; v_gene: TRBV9; CDR3aa: CASSGRGSADEQYF; CDR3nt: TGTGCCAGCAGCGGACGGGGGAGTGCCGACGAGCAGTACTTC
j_gene: TRBJ2-7; abundance: many; d_gene: .; v_gene: TRBV12-3/TRBV12-4; CDR3aa: CASSSSRGLSSYEQYF; CDR3nt: TGTGCCAGCAGTTCTAGCAGGGGTTTAAGCTCCTACGAGCAGTACTTC
j_gene: TRBJ2-7; abundance: many; d_gene: TRBD2; v_gene: TRBV12-3/TRBV12-4; CDR3aa: CASSVGLAGDREQYF; CDR3nt: TGTGCCAGCAGTGTTGGACTAGCGGGAGACCGCGAGCAGTACTTC
j_gene: TRBJ2-1; abundance: few; d_gene: .; v_gene: TRBV14; CDR3aa: CASSQVRYNEQFF; CDR3nt: TGTGCCAGCAGCCAAGTACGGTACAATGAGCAGTTCTTC
j_gene: TRBJ2-7; abundance: .; d_gene: TRBD2; v_gene: TRBV10-2; CDR3aa: CASSGGGVKDEQYF; CDR3nt: TGCGCCAGCAGTGGGGGGGGAGTCAAGGACGAGCAGTACTTC
j_gene: TRBJ1-3; abundance: .; d_gene: .; v_gene: TRBV19; CDR3aa: CASISTRSGNTIYF; CDR3nt: TGTGCCAGTATCTCGACAAGATCTGGAAACACCATATATTTT
j_gene: TRBJ1-2; abundance: .; d_gene: .; v_gene: TRBV5-6; CDR3aa: CASSLGSLFYGYTF; CDR3nt: TGTGCCAGCAGCTTGGGCAGCCTTTTCTATGGCTACACCTTC
j_gene: TRBJ2-5; abundance: .; d_gene: TRBD1; v_gene: TRBV5-1; CDR3aa: CASSSYGQEVQETQYF; CDR3nt: TGCGCCAGCAGCTCATACGGACAGGAGGTTCAAGAGACCCAGTACTTC